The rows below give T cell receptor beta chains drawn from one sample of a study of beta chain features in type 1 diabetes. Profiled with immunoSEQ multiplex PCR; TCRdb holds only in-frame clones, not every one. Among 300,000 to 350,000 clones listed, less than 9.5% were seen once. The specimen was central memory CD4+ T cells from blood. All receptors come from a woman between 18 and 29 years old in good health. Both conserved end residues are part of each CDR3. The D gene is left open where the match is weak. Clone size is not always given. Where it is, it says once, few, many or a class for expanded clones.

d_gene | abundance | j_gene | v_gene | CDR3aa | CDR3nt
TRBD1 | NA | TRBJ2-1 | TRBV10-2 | CASTGQGANEQFF | TGCGCCAGCACTGGACAGGGGGCGAATGAGCAGTTCTTC
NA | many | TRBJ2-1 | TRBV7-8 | CASSLGVGGYNEQFF | TGTGCCAGCAGCTTAGGAGTAGGGGGATACAATGAGCAGTTCTTC
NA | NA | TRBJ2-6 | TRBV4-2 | CASSQDGAGANVLTF | TGTGCCAGCAGCCAAGACGGCGCTGGGGCCAACGTCCTGACTTTC
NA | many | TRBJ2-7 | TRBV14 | CASSRNFGVSYEQYF | TGTGCCAGCAGCCGGAATTTTGGGGTCAGCTACGAGCAGTACTTC
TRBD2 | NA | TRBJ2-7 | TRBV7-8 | CASSRSVAGSYEQYF | TGTGCCAGCAGCCGCTCGGTAGCGGGAAGCTACGAGCAGTACTTC
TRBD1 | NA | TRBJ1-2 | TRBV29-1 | CSVSYPRDRSLGRYGYTF | TGCAGCGTTTCCTACCCTCGGGACAGGTCCCTGGGCCGATATGGCTACACCTTC
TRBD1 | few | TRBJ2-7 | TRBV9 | CASSVAGTDAYEQYF | TGTGCCAGCAGCGTAGCTGGGACAGACGCCTACGAGCAGTACTTC
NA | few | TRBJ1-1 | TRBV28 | CASRRSLNTEAFF | TGTGCCAGCAGGCGTTCACTGAACACTGAAGCTTTCTTT
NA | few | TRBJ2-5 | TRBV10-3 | CAIKSGLGETQYF | TGTGCCATCAAAAGTGGGCTGGGAGAGACCCAGTACTTC
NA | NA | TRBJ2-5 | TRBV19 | CAPQDRDNHQETQYF | TGTGCCCCTCAAGATAGAGACAACCACCAAGAGACCCAGTACTTC
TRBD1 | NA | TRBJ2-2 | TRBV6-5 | CASSLAGGTGELFF | TGTGCCAGCAGTTTAGCAGGGGGAACCGGGGAGCTGTTTTTT
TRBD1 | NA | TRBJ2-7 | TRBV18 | CASSPDRDPYEQYF | TGTGCCAGCTCACCAGACAGGGATCCCTACGAGCAGTACTTC
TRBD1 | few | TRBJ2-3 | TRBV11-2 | CASSQVNTGGTQYF | TGTGCCAGCAGCCAAGTAAACACAGGGGGCACGCAGTATTTT
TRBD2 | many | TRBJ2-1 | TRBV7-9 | CASRHYETSREQFF | TGTGCCAGCAGACACTACGAGACTAGCCGTGAGCAGTTCTTC
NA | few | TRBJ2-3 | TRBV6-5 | CASSATTDTQYF | TGTGCCAGCAGCGCGACTACAGATACGCAGTATTTT
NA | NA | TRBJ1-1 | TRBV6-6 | CASNKQGNTEAFF | TGTGCCAGCAACAAACAGGGGAACACTGAAGCTTTCTTT
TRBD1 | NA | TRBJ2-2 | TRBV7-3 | CASRSPGQGRTGELFF | TGTGCCAGCAGGAGTCCGGGACAGGGTCGGACCGGGGAGCTGTTTTTT
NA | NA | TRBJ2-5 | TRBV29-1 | CSALVQETQYF | TGCAGCGCTTTGGTACAAGAGACCCAGTACTTC
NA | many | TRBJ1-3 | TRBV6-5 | CASSYSTRGNTIYF | TGTGCCAGCAGTTACTCGACTAGGGGAAACACCATATATTTT
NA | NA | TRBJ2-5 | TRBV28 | CASSLYIAGARETQYF | TGTGCCAGCAGTTTATATATAGCCGGAGCGCGGGAGACCCAGTACTTC
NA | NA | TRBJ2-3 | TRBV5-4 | CASSTRQGHTDTQYF | TGTGCCAGCAGCACCCGCCAGGGGCACACAGATACGCAGTATTTT